The entry below gives a single T cell receptor (beta chain) sequence along with its context. Its antigen is not identified. Any history of autoimmune disease or systemic immunosuppression disqualified patients. This CDR3 is built from 15 residues. V lost 6 bases, J lost 1 base, and 7 bases stayed unmatched. The germline V gene has CDR1 MNHGY and CDR2 SVAAGI. This sample is part of a study of OX40 agonist ivuxolimab in advanced cancers. Study-level results: Compared with others, partial responders at 0.1-3.0 mg/kg displayed clonal expansion among the lowest.

Sequencing used immunoSEQ multiplex PCR; TCRdb keeps in-frame clones, though not all of them. The table has just over 60,000 clones, around 93% seen once. The starting material was CD4+ or CD8+ T cells sorted from blood, obtained in a trial of the OX40 agonist ivuxolimab. The TCR sequence derives from an adult with an advanced solid tumor such as melanoma, head and neck, liver or kidney cancer. The chain couples TRBV6-9 to TRBJ2-7; 9 bases fit TRBD2. The CDR3, as DNA: TGTGCCAGCAGATTAGCGGGAGAAACATCCTACGAGCAGTACTTC. This codes for CASRLAGETSYEQYF.